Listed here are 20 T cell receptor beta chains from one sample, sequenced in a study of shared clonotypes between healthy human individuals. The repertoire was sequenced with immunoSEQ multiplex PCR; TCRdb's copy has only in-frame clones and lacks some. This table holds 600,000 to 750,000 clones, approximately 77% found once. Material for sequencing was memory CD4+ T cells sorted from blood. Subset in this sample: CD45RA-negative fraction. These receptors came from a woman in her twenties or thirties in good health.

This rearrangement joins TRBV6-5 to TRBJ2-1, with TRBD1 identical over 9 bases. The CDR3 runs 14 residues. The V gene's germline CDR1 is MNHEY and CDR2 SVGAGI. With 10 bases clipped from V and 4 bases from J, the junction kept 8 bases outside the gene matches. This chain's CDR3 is CATLKTGGYNEQFF. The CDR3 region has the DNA TGTGCCACCCTAAAGACAGGGGGTTACAATGAGCAGTTCTTC.

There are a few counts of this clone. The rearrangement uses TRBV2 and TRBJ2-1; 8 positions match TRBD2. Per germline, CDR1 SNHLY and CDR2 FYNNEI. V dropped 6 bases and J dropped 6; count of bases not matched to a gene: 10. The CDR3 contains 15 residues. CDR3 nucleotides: TGTGCCAGCAGCCCCAGGATAGCGGGAATCAATGAGCAGTTCTTC. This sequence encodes CASSPRIAGINEQFF.

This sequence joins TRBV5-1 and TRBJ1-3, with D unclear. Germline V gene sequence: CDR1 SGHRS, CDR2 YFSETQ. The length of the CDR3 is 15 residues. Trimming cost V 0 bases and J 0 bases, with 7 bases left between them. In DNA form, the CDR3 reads TGCGCCAGCAGCTTGGTTGGCAACTCTGGAAACACCATATATTTT. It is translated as CASSLVGNSGNTIYF.

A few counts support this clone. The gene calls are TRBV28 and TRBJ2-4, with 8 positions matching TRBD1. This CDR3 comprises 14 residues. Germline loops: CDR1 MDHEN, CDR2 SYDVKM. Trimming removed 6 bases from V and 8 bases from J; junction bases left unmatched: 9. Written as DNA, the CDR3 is TGTGCCAGCAGCGTTTACAGGGGGAGGCACATTCAGTACTTC. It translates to CASSVYRGRHIQYF. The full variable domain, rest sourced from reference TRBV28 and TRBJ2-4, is DVKVTQSSRYLVKRTGEKVFLECVQDMDHENMFWYRQDPGLGLRLIYFSYDVKMKEKGDIPEGYSVSREKKERFSLILESASTNQTSMYLCASSVYRGRHIQYFGAGTRLSVL.

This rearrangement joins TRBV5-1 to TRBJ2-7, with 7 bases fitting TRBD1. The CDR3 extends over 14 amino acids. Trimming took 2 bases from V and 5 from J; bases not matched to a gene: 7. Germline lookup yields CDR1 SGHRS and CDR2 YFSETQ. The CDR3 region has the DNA TGCGCCAGCAGCTTCGGGACAGAGTCAAACGAGCAGTACTTC. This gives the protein CASSFGTESNEQYF.

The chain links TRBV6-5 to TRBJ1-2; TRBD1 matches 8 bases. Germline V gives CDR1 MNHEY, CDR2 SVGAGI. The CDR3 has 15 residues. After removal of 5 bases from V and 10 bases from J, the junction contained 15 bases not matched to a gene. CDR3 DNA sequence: TGTGCCAGCAGTAAGACCGGGACAGGTTTTTTGGACTACACCTTC. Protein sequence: CASSKTGTGFLDYTF.

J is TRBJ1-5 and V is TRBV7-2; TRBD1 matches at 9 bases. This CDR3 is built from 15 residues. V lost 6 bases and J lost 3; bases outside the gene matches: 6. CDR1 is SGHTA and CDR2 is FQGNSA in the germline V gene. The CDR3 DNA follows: TGTGCCAGCAGACGGACAGGGGAAATCAATCAGCCCCAGCATTTT. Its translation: CASRRTGEINQPQHF.

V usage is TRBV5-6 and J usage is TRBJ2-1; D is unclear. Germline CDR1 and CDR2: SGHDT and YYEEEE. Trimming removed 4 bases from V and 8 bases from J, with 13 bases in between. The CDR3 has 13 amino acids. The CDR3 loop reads CASSLNMAHEQFF. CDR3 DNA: TGTGCCAGCAGCCTTAACATGGCGCATGAGCAGTTCTTC.

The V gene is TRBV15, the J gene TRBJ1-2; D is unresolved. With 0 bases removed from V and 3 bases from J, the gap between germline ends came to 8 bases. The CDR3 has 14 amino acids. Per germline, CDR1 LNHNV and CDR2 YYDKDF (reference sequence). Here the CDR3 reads CATSRDTSDYGYTF. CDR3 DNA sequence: TGTGCCACCAGCAGAGATACAAGCGACTATGGCTACACCTTC.

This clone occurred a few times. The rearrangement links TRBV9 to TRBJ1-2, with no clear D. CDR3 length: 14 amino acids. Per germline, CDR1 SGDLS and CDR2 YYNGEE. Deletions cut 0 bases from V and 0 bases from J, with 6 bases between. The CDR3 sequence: CASSVENANYGYTF. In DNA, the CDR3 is TGTGCCAGCAGCGTAGAAAACGCTAACTATGGCTACACCTTC.

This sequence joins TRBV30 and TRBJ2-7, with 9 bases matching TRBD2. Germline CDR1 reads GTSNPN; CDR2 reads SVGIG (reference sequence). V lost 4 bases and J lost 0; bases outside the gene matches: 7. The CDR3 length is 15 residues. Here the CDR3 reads CAWIKTSGFSYEQYF. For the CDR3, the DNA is TGTGCCTGGATTAAGACTAGCGGATTCTCCTACGAGCAGTACTTC.

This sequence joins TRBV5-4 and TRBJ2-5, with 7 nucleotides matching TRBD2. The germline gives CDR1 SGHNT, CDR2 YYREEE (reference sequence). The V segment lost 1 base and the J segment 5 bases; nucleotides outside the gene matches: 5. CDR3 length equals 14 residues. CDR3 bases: TGTGCCAGCAGCTTGAGCGGGGCGATGGAGACCCAGTACTTC. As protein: CASSLSGAMETQYF.

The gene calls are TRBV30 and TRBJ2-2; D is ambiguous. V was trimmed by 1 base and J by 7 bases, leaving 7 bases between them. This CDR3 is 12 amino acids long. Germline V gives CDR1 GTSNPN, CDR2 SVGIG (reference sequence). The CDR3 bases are TGTGCCTGGAGTGACATCGGCGGGGAGCTGTTTTTT. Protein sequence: CAWSDIGGELFF.

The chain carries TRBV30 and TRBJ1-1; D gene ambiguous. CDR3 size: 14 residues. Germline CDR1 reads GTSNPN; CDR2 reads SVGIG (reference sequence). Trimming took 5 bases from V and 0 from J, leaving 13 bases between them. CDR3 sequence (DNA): TGTGCCTGGGTGTTCGACCGTCTGAACACTGAAGCTTTCTTT. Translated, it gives CAWVFDRLNTEAFF.

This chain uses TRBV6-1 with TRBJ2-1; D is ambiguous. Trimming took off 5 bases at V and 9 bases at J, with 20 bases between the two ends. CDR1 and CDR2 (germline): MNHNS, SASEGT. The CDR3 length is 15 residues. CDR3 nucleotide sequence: TGTGCCAGCAGTCTCACCAGACCTTCAATAAGTGAGCAGTTCTTC. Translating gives CASSLTRPSISEQFF.

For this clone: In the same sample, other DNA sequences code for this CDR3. The CDR3 loop is CASSRGQGAYEQYF. DNA of the CDR3: TGTGCCAGCAGCAGAGGACAGGGCGCCTACGAGCAGTACTTC. This rearrangement joins TRBV5-5 to TRBJ2-7, with 8 positions matching TRBD1. Losses at the gene ends were 4 bases for V and 2 bases for J; bases not matched to a gene: 5. Germline V CDR1 and CDR2: SGHKS, YYEKEE (reference sequence). The CDR3 consists of 14 residues.

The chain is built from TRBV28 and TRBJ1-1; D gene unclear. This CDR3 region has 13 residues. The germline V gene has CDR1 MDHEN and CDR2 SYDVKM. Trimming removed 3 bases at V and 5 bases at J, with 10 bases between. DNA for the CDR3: TGTGCCAGCAGTTTCCCCCCCTCGACTGAAGCTTTCTTT. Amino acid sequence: CASSFPPSTEAFF.

CDR3 protein: CASSSVTGDNEQFF. DNA of the CDR3: TGTGCCAGCAGCTCGGTGACAGGGGACAATGAGCAGTTCTTC. This chain links TRBV7-9 with TRBJ2-1; 8 bases line up with TRBD1. Germline loops: CDR1 SEHNR, CDR2 FQNEAQ (reference sequence). CDR3 length equals 14 residues. The J segment lost 5 bases and the V segment lost 4 bases, leaving 4 bases of the junction unmatched. The full variable domain, with the rest looked up from reference TRBV7-9 and TRBJ2-1, is DTGVSQNPRHKITKRGQNVTFRCDPISEHNRLYWYRQTLGQGPEFLTYFQNEAQLEKSRLLSDRFSAERPKGSFSTLEIQRTEQGDSAMYLCASSSVTGDNEQFFGPGTRLTVL.

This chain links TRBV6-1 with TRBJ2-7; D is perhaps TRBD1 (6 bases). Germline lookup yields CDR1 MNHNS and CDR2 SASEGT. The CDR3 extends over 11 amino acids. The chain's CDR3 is CAYRDPYEQYF. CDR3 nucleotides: TGTGCATACAGGGACCCCTACGAGCAGTACTTC.

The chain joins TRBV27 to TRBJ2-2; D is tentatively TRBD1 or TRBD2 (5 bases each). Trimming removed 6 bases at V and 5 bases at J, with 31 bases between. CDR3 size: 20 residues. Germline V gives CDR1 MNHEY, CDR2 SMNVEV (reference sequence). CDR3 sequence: CASSLFGTAFSLGLTGELFF. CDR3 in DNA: TGTGCCAGCAGCCTCTTTGGGACGGCGTTCTCCCTCGGGTTGACCGGGGAGCTGTTTTTT.